This is a list of T cell receptor beta chains from one sample in a study of T cells in Graves' hyperthyroidism and ophthalmopathy. Each CDR3 protein is one row after TCRdb ran MiXCR on the multiplex PCR reads. The sample records around 530,000 distinct CDR3 sequences, 17% being singletons. Sequences were obtained from blood. Every receptor here comes from a woman aged 18-35 years with Graves' ophthalmopathy. The CDR3 runs from the conserved cysteine through the conserved F or W. A D gene is named only where the DNA matches it firmly. Part of the rows lack a size; the others show once, few, many or a class for expanded clones.

few	TRBV5-1	TRBJ2-1	TRBD2	CASSLVASGGREQFF	TGCGCCAGCAGCTTGGTGGCTAGCGGGGGTCGGGAGCAGTTCTTC
few	TRBV20-1	TRBJ1-2	NA	CSARFRQNYGYTF	TGCAGTGCTAGATTCAGACAGAACTATGGCTACACCTTC
few	TRBV7-9	TRBJ2-6	NA	CASSLVHLGSSGANVLTF	TGTGCCAGCAGCTTAGTTCACCTAGGGAGCTCTGGGGCCAACGTCCTGACTTTC
NA	TRBV7-9	TRBJ1-2	TRBD1	CASSLVGQGSYGYTF	TGTGCCAGCAGCTTAGTGGGACAGGGATCGTATGGCTACACCTTC
few	TRBV7-8	TRBJ2-2	NA	CASSLNAATGELFF	TGTGCCAGCAGCTTAAATGCGGCAACTGGGGAGCTGTTTTTT
many	TRBV28	TRBJ2-7	NA	CASSSGLFYEQYF	TGTGCCAGCAGTTCAGGACTATTCTACGAGCAGTACTTC
few	TRBV19	TRBJ2-1	TRBD2	CASHLAGVSNEQFF	TGTGCCAGTCATCTAGCGGGGGTTAGCAATGAGCAGTTCTTC
many	TRBV18	TRBJ2-1	TRBD2	CASSAGLAGANEQFF	TGTGCCAGCTCTGCGGGACTAGCGGGAGCAAATGAGCAGTTCTTC
few	TRBV7-9	TRBJ2-3	TRBD2	CASSPPGLAGGDTQYF	TGTGCCAGCAGCCCCCCGGGACTAGCGGGGGGGGATACGCAGTATTTT
many	TRBV5-1	TRBJ2-1	TRBD1	CASSLGVGTGSYNEQFF	TGCGCCAGCAGCTTGGGTGTGGGGACAGGGTCCTACAATGAGCAGTTCTTC
NA	TRBV19	TRBJ1-2	NA	CASSTPAGGVYGYTF	TGTGCCAGTAGTACCCCAGCGGGTGGGGTCTATGGCTACACCTTC
many	TRBV6-1	TRBJ1-2	NA	CASRQEYGYTF	TGTGCCAGCAGACAGGAATATGGCTACACCTTC
NA	TRBV11-2	TRBJ1-3	NA	CASSAGSSSGNTIYF	TGTGCCAGCAGCGCAGGTTCGAGCTCTGGAAACACCATATATTTT
NA	TRBV4-1	TRBJ1-1	NA	CASSQEGRAGTEAFF	TGCGCCAGCAGCCAAGAAGGAAGGGCAGGGACTGAAGCTTTCTTT
many	TRBV5-1	TRBJ2-3	NA	CASSRAAADTQYF	TGCGCCAGCAGCCGAGCGGCGGCAGATACGCAGTATTTT
many	TRBV2	TRBJ1-5	NA	CASSVEVSNQPQHF	TGTGCCAGCAGTGTTGAGGTCAGCAATCAGCCCCAGCATTTT
many	TRBV11-2	TRBJ2-3	NA	CASSATVDTQYF	TGTGCCAGCAGCGCCACAGTGGATACGCAGTATTTT
many	TRBV7-2	TRBJ2-1	NA	CASSLGAPNEQFF	TGTGCCAGCAGCTTAGGTGCTCCCAATGAGCAGTTCTTC
many	TRBV5-1	TRBJ2-3	NA	CASRVRAEEDTQYF	TGCGCCAGCAGGGTGAGGGCTGAGGAGGATACGCAGTATTTT
NA	TRBV2	TRBJ2-7	NA	CASILDSEQYF	NA
many	TRBV5-1	TRBJ2-1	NA	CASSFEGPDNEQFF	TGCGCCAGCAGCTTCGAGGGCCCCGACAATGAGCAGTTCTTC
few	TRBV11-2	TRBJ2-7	TRBD2	CASSWTSGPEQYF	TGTGCCAGCAGCTGGACTAGCGGGCCCGAGCAGTACTTC
NA	TRBV7-2	TRBJ1-2	NA	CASSLARPVYGYTF	TGTGCCAGCAGCTTAGCGCGCCCAGTCTATGGCTACACCTTC